This entry describes one T cell receptor (beta chain). The antigen is undetermined. The source of the sample is a study of cytomegalovirus exposure and HLA in healthy donors. General study findings and limits: First-cohort TCR clusters were later found to tend to co-occur in the roughly 130 validation repertoires. According to the study, 160 or so TCR beta chains were cytomegalovirus-associated. Among TCR sequences, most were rare, though some public TCRs appeared in many donors.

Germline V gene lookup returns CDR1 SGHAT and CDR2 FQNNGV. After removal of 8 bases from V and 4 bases from J, the junction contained 7 bases not matched to a gene. The CDR3 length is 13 residues. Produced via immunoSEQ multiplex PCR; TCRdb's table is partial and in-frame only. This sample has more than 120,000 clones, with around 90% found just once. What was sequenced was PBMCs. This chain uses TRBV11-2 with TRBJ2-7; TRBD2 aligns across 8 bases. This receptor was taken from a man in his late teens or twenties in good health and CMV-seropositive. CDR3 in DNA: TGTGCCAGCCCCCGGGGGGGGTCGTACGAGCAGTACTTC. This codes for CASPRGGSYEQYF.